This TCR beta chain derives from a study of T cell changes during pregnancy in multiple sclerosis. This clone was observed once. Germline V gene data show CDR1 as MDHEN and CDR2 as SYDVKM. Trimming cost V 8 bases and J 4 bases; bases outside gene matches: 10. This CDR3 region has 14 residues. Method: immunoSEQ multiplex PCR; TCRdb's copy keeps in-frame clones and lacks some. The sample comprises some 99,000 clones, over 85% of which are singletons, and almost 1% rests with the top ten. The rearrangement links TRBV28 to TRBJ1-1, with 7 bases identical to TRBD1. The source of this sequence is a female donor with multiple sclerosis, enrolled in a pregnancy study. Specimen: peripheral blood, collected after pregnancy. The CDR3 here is CASPPGGRSTEAFF. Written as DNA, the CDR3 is TGTGCCAGCCCCCCAGGGGGACGTAGCACTGAAGCTTTCTTT.